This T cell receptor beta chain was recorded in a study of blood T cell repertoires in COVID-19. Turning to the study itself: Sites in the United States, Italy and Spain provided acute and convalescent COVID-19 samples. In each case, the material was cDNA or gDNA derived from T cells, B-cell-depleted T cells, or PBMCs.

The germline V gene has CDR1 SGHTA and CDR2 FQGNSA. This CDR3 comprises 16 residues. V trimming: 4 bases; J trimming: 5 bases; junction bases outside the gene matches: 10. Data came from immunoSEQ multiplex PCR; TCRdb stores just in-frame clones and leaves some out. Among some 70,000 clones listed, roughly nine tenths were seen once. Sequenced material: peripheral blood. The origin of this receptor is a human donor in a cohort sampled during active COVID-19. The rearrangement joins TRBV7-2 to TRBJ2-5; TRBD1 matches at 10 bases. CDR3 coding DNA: TGTGCCAGCAGCTCAGATGGACAGGGGGGGAGGGAGACCCAGTACTTC. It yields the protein CASSSDGQGGRETQYF.